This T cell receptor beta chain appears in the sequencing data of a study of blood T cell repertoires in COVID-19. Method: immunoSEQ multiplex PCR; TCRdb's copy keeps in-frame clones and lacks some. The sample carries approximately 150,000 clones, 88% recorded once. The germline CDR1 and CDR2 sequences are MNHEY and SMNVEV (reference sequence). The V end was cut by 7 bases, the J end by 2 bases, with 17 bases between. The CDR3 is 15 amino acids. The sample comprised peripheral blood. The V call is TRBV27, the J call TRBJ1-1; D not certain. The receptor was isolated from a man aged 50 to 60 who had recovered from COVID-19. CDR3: CASKELLRKNTEAFF. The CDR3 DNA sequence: TGTGCCAGCAAAGAACTCCTCCGCAAAAACACTGAAGCTTTCTTT.